This record looks at one T cell receptor beta chain sequence and its context. No antigen is known for it. Germline lookup yields CDR1 MNHEY and CDR2 SVGAGI. Unmatched junction bases numbered 10, after V lost 3 bases and J lost 10 bases. The CDR3 totals 14 residues. The source of the sample is a study of cytomegalovirus exposure and HLA in healthy donors. Study details: It was reported in a later analysis that the 100 to 150 validation repertoires used the same platform as the 666 first-cohort repertoires.

The table came from immunoSEQ multiplex PCR; TCRdb's copy has only in-frame clones and leaves some out. The data hold about 160,000 clones, with 86% observed a single time. General study results and limits: Under in vitro conditions, three CMV-associated chains were confirmed as specific for CMV antigens. Reports indicated that the classifier achieved high specificity and sensitivity in diagnosing cytomegalovirus status.

This chain joins TRBV6-5 and TRBJ1-1, with TRBD1 matching 8 bases. The source is a woman aged 30 to 39 in good health and CMV-seronegative. Material: PBMCs. The DNA of the CDR3 is TGTGCCAGCAGTTATGGGGGACAGGCGACGCGAGCTTTCTTT. This encodes CASSYGGQATRAFF.